The 6 T cell receptor beta chains presented below share a single source sample, sequenced in a study of shared clonotypes between healthy human individuals. The table came from immunoSEQ multiplex PCR; TCRdb's copy has only in-frame clones and leaves some out. The data show about 480,000 clones, around 79% seen once. Sequenced input: PBMCs. These receptors originate from a woman in her 40s in good health. Some clones in this sample may be carry-over from other donors' samples.

The chain is built from TRBV5-1 and TRBJ2-5; TRBD2 matches 13 bases. The CDR3 runs 14 residues. The germline gives CDR1 SGHRS, CDR2 YFSETQ. V lost 4 bases, J lost 5 bases, and 2 bases stayed unmatched. The CDR3 here is CASSRLAGGETQYF. In DNA form, the CDR3 reads TGCGCCAGCAGCCGACTAGCGGGGGGTGAGACCCAGTACTTC. The whole variable domain, filled in from reference TRBV5-1 and TRBJ2-5, reads KAGVTQTPRYLIKTRGQQVTLSCSPISGHRSVSWYQQTPGQGLQFLFEYFSETQRNKGNFPGRFSGRQFSNSRSEMNVSTLELGDSALYLCASSRLAGGETQYFGPGTRLLVL.

This clone was seen a handful of times. CDR3 in DNA: TGTGCCATCAGTGAGTCGATTACGAGCTCCTACAATGAGCAGTTCTTC. This gives the protein CAISESITSSYNEQFF. This chain connects TRBV10-3 to TRBJ2-1; no firm D call. V was pared by 0 bases and J by 0 bases, with 9 bases between. CDR3 size: 16 residues. Germline V CDR1 and CDR2: ENHRY, SYGVKD.

This clone was seen a few times. The same CDR3 also results from other DNA sequences found in this sample. The gene calls are TRBV18 and TRBJ1-1; TRBD1 matches 9 bases. V was clipped by 3 bases and J by 0 bases; unmatched bases: 2. The germline gives CDR1 KGHSH, CDR2 LQKENI. The CDR3 runs to 15 residues. For the CDR3, the DNA is TGTGCCAGCTCACCTGGGACAGGGATGAACACTGAAGCTTTCTTT. It translates to CASSPGTGMNTEAFF.

The J gene is TRBJ2-7, the V gene TRBV4-1, with 11 nucleotides matching TRBD2. Germline trimming cut 0 bases from V and 3 bases from J; bases unmatched to any gene: 4. The CDR3 totals 16 residues. The germline V gene encodes CDR1 MGHRA and CDR2 YSYEKL. Here the CDR3 reads CASSQDWGTSGYEQYF. The CDR3, as DNA: TGCGCCAGCAGCCAAGATTGGGGGACTAGCGGCTACGAGCAGTACTTC.

V and J are TRBV2 and TRBJ2-7, with a tentative D call TRBD2 (6 bases). The V gene lost 6 bases and the J gene lost 1 base, with 31 bases spanning the gap. The V gene's germline CDR1 is SNHLY and CDR2 FYNNEI. This CDR3 comprises 20 residues. Here the CDR3 reads CASSLRRATGHLSVSYEQYF. For the CDR3, the DNA is TGTGCCAGCAGCCTCCGGAGGGCAACCGGGCACCTTTCGGTTTCCTACGAGCAGTACTTC.

The rearrangement joins TRBV18 to TRBJ1-4; TRBD1 matches at 7 bases. CDR3 length: 15 amino acids. Germline CDR1 and CDR2: KGHSH and LQKENI. V dropped 3 bases and J dropped 8; count of bases not matched to a gene: 9. The CDR3, as DNA: TGTGCCAGCTCACCGCCGACAGGGACAAAGGAAAAACTGTTTTTT. Translation gives CASSPPTGTKEKLFF.